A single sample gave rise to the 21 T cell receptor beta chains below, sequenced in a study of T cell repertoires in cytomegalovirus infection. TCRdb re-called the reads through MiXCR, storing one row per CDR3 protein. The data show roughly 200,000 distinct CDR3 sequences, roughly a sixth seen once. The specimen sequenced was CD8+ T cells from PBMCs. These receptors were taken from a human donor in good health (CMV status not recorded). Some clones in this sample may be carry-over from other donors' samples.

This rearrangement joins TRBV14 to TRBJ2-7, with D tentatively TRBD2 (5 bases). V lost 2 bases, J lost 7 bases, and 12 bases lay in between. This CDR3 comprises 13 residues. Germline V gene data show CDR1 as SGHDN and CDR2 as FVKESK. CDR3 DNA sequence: TGTGCCAGCAGCCAATCGCGGGCCGGAGAGCAGTACTTC. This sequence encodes CASSQSRAGEQYF.

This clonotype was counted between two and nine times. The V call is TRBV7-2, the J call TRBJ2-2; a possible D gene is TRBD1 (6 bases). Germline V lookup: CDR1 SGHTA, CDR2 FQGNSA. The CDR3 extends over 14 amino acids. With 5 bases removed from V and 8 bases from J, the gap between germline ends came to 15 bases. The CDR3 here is CASSDPGARGELFF. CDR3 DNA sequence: TGTGCCAGCAGCGACCCAGGGGCTCGTGGGGAGCTGTTTTTT.

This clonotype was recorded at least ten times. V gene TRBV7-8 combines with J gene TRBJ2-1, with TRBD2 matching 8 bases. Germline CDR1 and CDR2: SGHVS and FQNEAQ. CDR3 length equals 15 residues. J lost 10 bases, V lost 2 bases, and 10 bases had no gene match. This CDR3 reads CASSLLGTRKVEQFF. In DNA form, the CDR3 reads TGTGCCAGCAGCTTATTGGGGACTAGGAAGGTCGAGCAGTTCTTC. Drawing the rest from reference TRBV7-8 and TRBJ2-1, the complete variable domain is GAGVSQSPRYKVAKRGQDVALRCDPISGHVSLFWYQQALGQGPEFLTYFQNEAQLDKSGLPSDRFFAERPEGSVSTLKIQRTQQEDSAVYLCASSLLGTRKVEQFFGPGTRLTVL.

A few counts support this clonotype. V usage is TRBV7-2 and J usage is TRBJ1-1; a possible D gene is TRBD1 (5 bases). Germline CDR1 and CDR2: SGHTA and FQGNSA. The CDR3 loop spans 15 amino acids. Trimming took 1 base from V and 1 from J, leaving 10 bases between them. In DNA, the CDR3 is TGTGCCAGCAGCTTAGGAAACGACAGGAACACTGAAGCTTTCTTT. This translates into CASSLGNDRNTEAFF.

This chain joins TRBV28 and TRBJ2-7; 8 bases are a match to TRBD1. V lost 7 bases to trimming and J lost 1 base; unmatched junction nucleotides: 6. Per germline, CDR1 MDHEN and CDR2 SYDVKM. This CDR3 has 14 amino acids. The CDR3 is CASIDRGSSYEQYF. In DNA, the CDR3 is TGTGCCAGCATCGACAGGGGAAGTTCCTACGAGCAGTACTTC.

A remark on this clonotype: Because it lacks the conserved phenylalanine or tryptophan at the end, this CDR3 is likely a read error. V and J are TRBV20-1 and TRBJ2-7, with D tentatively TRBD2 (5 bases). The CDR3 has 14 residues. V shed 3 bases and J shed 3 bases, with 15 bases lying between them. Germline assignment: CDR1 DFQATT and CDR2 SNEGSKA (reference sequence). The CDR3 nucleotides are TGCAGTGCTAGTGGACTCTCTGATTTCTACGAGCAGTACTTA. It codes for CSASGLSDFYEQYL.

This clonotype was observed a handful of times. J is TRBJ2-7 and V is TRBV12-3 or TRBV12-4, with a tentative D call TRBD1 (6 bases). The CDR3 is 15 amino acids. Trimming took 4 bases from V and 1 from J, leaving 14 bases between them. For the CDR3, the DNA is TGTGCCAGCAGTTCACCCGGGACACCTTCCTACGAGCAGTACTTC. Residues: CASSSPGTPSYEQYF.

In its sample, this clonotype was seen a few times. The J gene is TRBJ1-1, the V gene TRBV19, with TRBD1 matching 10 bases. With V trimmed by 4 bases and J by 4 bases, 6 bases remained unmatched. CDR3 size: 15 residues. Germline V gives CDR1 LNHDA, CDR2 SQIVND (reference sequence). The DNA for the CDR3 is TGTGCCAGTAGTAGTGCCGGGACAGGGGTCACTGAAGCTTTCTTT. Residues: CASSSAGTGVTEAFF.

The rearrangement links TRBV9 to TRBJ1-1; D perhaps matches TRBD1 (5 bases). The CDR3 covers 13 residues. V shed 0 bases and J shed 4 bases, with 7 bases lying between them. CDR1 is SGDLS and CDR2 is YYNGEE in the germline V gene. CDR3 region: CASSVGGSTEAFF. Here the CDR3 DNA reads TGTGCCAGCAGCGTAGGGGGGAGCACTGAAGCTTTCTTT.

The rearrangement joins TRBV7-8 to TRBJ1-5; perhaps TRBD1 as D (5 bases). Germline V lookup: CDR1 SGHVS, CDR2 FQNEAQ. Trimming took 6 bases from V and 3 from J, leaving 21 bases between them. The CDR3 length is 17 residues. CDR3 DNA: TGTGCCAGCAGACTAGGGGAAGGGGACCCCTTCAATCAGCCCCAGCATTTT. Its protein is CASRLGEGDPFNQPQHF.

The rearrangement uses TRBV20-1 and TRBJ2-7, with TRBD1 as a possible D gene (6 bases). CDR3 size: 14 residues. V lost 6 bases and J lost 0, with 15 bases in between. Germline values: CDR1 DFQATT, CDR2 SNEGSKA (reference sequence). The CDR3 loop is CSAARGPLSYEQYF. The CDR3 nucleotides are TGCAGTGCGGCCAGGGGACCGCTCTCCTACGAGCAGTACTTC.

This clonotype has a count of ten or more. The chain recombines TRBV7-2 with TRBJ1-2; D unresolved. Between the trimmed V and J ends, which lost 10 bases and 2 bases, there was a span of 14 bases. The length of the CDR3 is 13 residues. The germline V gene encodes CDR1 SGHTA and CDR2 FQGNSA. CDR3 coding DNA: TGTGCCACCCTTCCCCTGGGGAACTATGGCTACACCTTC. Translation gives CATLPLGNYGYTF.

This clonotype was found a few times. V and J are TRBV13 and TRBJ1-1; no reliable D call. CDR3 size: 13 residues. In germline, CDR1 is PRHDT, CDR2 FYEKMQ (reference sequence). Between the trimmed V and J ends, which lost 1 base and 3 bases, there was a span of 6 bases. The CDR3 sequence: CASSLEGHTEAFF. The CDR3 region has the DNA TGTGCCAGCAGCTTAGAAGGACACACTGAAGCTTTCTTT.

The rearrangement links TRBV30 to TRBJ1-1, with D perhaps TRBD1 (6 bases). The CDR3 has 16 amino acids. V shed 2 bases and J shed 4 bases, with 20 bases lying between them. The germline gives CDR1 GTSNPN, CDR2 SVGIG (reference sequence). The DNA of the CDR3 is TGTGCCTGGAGTACCATAACGGGGGGCCGGAGCACTGAAGCTTTCTTT. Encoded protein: CAWSTITGGRSTEAFF.

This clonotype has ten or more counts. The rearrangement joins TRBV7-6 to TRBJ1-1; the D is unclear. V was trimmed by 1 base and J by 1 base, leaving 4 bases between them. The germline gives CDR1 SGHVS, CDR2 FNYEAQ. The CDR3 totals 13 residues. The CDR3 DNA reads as TGTGCCAGCAGCTTAGGAAGGAACACTGAAGCTTTCTTT. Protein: CASSLGRNTEAFF.

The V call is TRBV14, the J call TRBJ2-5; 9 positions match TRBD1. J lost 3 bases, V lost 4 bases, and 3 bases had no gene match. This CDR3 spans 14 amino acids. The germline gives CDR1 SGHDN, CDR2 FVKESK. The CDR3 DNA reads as TGTGCCAGCAGCCCACGGGACAGGGAAGAGACCCAGTACTTC. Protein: CASSPRDREETQYF.

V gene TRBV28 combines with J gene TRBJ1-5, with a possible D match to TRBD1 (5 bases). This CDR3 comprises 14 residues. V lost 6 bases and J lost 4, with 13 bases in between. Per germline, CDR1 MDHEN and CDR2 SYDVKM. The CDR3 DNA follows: TGTGCCAGCAGCTCTGACAGCGGGAATCAGCCCCAGCATTTT. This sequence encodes CASSSDSGNQPQHF. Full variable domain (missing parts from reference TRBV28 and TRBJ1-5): DVKVTQSSRYLVKRTGEKVFLECVQDMDHENMFWYRQDPGLGLRLIYFSYDVKMKEKGDIPEGYSVSREKKERFSLILESASTNQTSMYLCASSSDSGNQPQHFGDGTRLSIL.

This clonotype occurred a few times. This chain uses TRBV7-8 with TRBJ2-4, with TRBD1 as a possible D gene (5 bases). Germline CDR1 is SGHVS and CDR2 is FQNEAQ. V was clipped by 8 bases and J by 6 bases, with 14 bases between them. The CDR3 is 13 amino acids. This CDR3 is CASARGKRNIQYF. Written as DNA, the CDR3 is TGTGCCAGCGCTAGGGGCAAACGAAACATTCAGTACTTC. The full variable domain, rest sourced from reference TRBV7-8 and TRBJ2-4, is GAGVSQSPRYKVAKRGQDVALRCDPISGHVSLFWYQQALGQGPEFLTYFQNEAQLDKSGLPSDRFFAERPEGSVSTLKIQRTQQEDSAVYLCASARGKRNIQYFGAGTRLSVL.

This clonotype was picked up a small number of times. The CDR3 loop is CASREGVGELFF. The CDR3 DNA follows: TGTGCCAGCAGAGAGGGGGTCGGGGAGCTGTTTTTT. The chain is built from TRBV5-6 and TRBJ2-2; TRBD1 might be the D (6 bases). Germline-derived CDR1 and CDR2 are SGHDT and YYEEEE. V lost 5 bases and J 7 bases, leaving 9 bases between the germline ends. The CDR3 is 12 amino acids.

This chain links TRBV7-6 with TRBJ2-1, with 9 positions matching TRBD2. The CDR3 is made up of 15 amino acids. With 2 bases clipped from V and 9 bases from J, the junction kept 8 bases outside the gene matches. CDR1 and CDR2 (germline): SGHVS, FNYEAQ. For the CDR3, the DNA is TGTGCCAGCAGCTTAATCCTAGCGGGGTCGGGTGAGCAGTTCTTC. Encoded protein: CASSLILAGSGEQFF.

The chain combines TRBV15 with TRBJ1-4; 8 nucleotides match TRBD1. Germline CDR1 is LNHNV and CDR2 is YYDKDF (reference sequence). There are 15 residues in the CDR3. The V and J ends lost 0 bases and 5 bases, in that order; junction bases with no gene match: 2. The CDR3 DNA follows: TGTGCCACCAGCAGAGATCGGGACAGGAATGAAAAACTGTTTTTT. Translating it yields CATSRDRDRNEKLFF.